Detailed here is one TCR beta chain. The CDR3 extends over 15 amino acids. CDR1 and CDR2 from the germline V gene are SGHRS and YFSETQ. After removal of 4 bases from V and 5 bases from J, the junction contained 9 bases not matched to a gene. The sample is drawn from a study of blood T cell repertoires in COVID-19. On the study more broadly: Samples representing acute and convalescent COVID-19 were sourced from the United States, Italy and Spain.

Donors were grouped by their self-reported clinical history. Profiled with immunoSEQ multiplex PCR; TCRdb holds only in-frame clones, not every one. The sample lists about 310,000 clones; around 89% were seen once. The sample taken for sequencing was PBMCs or T cells enriched from blood (not recorded which). This receptor was taken from a woman in her 40s who had recovered from COVID-19. This chain links TRBV5-1 with TRBJ2-5; 9 bases fit TRBD1. The CDR3 DNA is TGCGCCAGCAGCGACCTTACAGGGGGCGGCGAGACCCAGTACTTC. It codes for CASSDLTGGGETQYF.